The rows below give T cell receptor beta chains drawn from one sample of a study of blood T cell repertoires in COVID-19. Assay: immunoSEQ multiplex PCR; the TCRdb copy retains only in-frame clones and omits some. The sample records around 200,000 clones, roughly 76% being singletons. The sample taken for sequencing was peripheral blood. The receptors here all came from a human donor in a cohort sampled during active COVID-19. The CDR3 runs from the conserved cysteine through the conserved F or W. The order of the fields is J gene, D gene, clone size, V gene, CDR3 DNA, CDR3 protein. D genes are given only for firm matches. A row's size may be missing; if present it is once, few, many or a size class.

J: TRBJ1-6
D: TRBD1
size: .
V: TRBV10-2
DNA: TGCGCCAGCCAGACAGGGGGTAATTCACCCCTCCACTTT
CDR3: CASQTGGNSPLHF

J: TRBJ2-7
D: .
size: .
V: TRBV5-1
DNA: TGCGCCAGCAGCTCGTGGGGGAGGCTAAGCTCCTACGAGCAGTACTTC
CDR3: CASSSWGRLSSYEQYF

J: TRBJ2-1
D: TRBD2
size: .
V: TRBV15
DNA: TGTGCCACCAGCAGAAGTAGCGGGATAAGTAATGAGCAGTTCTTC
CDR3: CATSRSSGISNEQFF

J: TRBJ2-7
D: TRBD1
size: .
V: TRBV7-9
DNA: TGTGCCAGCAGCCGAGGACAGGGGGCCTACGAGCAGTACTTC
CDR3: CASSRGQGAYEQYF

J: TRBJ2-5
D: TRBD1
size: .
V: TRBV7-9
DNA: TGTGCCAGCACCCTTCAGGGGGTCCAAGAGACCCAGTACTTC
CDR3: CASTLQGVQETQYF

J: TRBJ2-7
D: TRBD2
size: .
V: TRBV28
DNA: TGTGCCAGCAGTCCAGGGCTACTAGCGGGAGCCTTCCAAGAGCAGTACTTC
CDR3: CASSPGLLAGAFQEQYF

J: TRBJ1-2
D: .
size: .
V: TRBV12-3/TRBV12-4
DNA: TGTGCCAGCACCCTGACAGAGAATGGTGGCTACACCTTC
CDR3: CASTLTENGGYTF

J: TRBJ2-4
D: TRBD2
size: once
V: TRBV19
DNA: TGTGCCAGCGAGAATCGGCGGGAGAAAAACATTCAGTACTTC
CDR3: CASENRREKNIQYF

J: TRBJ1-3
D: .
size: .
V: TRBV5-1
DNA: TGCGCCAGCAGCGGGGGGGCGGTTGGAAACACCATATATTTT
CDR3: CASSGGAVGNTIYF

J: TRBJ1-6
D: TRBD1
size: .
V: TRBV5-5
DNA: TGTGCCAGCAGCTTGGGGGACAGAAATTCACCCCTCCACTTT
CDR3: CASSLGDRNSPLHF

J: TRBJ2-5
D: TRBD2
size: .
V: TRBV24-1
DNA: TGTGCCACCAGTCTCGCGACTAGCGGGAAGCTGGAGACCCAGTACTTC
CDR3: CATSLATSGKLETQYF

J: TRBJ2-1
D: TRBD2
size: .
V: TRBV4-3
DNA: TGCGCCAGCAGCCAAGATCAGCGGGAGGGGTTCAATGAGCAGTTCTTC
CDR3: CASSQDQREGFNEQFF

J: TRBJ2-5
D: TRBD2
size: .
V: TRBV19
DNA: TGTGCCAGTAGGAGGGCGGGAGGTTATCAAGAGACCCAGTACTTC
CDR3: CASRRAGGYQETQYF

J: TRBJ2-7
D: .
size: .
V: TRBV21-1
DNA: TGTGCCAGCAGCAAACGACAGGGCCAGACCTACGAGCAGTACTTC
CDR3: CASSKRQGQTYEQYF

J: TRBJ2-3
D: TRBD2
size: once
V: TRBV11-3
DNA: TGTGCCAGCAGCTTAGGTCGTAGCGGGACGCAGTATTTT
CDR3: CASSLGRSGTQYF

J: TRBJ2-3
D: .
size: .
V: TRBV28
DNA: TGTGCCAGCAGTTATCCCCCGGATACGCAGTATTTT
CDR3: CASSYPPDTQYF

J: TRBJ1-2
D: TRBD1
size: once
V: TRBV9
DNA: TGTGCCAGCAGGCCGACAGGGATCGGTGGCTACACCTTC
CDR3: CASRPTGIGGYTF